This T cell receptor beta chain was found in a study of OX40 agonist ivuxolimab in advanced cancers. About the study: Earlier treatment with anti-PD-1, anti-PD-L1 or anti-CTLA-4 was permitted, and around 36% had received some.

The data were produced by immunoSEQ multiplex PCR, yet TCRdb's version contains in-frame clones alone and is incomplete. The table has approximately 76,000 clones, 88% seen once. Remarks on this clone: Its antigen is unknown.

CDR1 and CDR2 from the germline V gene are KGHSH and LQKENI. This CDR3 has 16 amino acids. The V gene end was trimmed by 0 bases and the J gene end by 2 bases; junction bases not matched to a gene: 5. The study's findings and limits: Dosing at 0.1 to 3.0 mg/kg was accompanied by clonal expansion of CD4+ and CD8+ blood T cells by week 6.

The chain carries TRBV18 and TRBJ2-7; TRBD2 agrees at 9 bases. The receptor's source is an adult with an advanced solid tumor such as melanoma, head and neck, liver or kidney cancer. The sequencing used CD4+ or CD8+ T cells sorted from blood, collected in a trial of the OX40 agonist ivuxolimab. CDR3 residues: CASSPPSGSLAYEQYF. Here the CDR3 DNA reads TGTGCCAGCTCACCACCTAGCGGGAGTCTCGCCTACGAGCAGTACTTC.